Each of the 25 T cell receptor beta chains below was sequenced from the same sample in a study of blood T cell repertoires in COVID-19. Assay: immunoSEQ multiplex PCR; the TCRdb copy retains only in-frame clones and omits some. The sample includes some 130,000 clones, under 90% of them seen just once. Sequencing was done on a sample of peripheral blood. The source of these receptors is a woman between 55 and 75 years old with active or convalescent COVID-19.

This clone was detected once. This sequence joins TRBV7-3 and TRBJ2-7; the match to TRBD2 covers 11 bases. V shed 4 bases, J shed 1 base, and the junction held 3 bases outside the gene matches. The CDR3 runs 15 residues. Germline assignment: CDR1 SGHTA and CDR2 FQGTGA. Here the CDR3 DNA reads TGTGCCAGCAGCTGGGGGACTAGCGGATCCTACGAGCAGTACTTC. Its protein product is CASSWGTSGSYEQYF.

V gene TRBV2 combines with J gene TRBJ1-2, with TRBD1 matching 7 bases. The CDR3 has 12 residues. The V gene's germline CDR1 is SNHLY and CDR2 FYNNEI. The junction had 2 bases not matched to a gene; V was cut back by 3 bases and J by 7 bases. The CDR3 DNA follows: TGTGCCAGCAGTGAGACAGGGAGTGGCTACACCTTC. Translated: CASSETGSGYTF.

The genes are TRBV11-2 and TRBJ2-3; TRBD2 matches 9 bases. J gave up 0 bases and V 6 bases, and 7 bases lay outside the gene matches. Germline CDR1 is SGHAT and CDR2 is FQNNGV. The CDR3 totals 16 residues. The CDR3: CASRYRLAESTDTQYF. CDR3 in DNA: TGTGCCAGCAGGTATAGACTAGCGGAGAGCACAGATACGCAGTATTTT. The variable domain in full, completed from reference TRBV11-2 and TRBJ2-3, reads EAGVAQSPRYKIIEKRQSVAFWCNPISGHATLYWYQQILGQGPKLLIQFQNNGVVDDSQLPKDRFSAERLKGVDSTLKIQPAKLEDSAVYLCASRYRLAESTDTQYFGPGTRLTVL.

This chain connects TRBV9 to TRBJ2-1, with 14 positions matching TRBD2. V trimming: 0 bases; J trimming: 9 bases; junction bases outside the gene matches: 5. The germline gives CDR1 SGDLS, CDR2 YYNGEE. There are 16 residues in the CDR3. In DNA, the CDR3 is TGTGCCAGCAGCGTAGCGGGACTAGCGGGAGTAGTTGAGCAGTTCTTC. This sequence encodes CASSVAGLAGVVEQFF.

The chain has TRBV3-1 (or the pseudogene TRBV3-2) and TRBJ2-4; D is possibly TRBD2 (6 bases). The CDR3 is 16 residues long. The germline V gene encodes CDR1 LGHDT and CDR2 YNNKEL (reference sequence). V was trimmed by 1 base and J by 4 bases, leaving 14 bases between them. The CDR3 protein is CASSQGVNSGKNIQYF. As DNA, the CDR3 is TGTGCCAGCAGCCAAGGGGTTAATAGCGGAAAAAACATTCAGTACTTC.

The chain couples TRBV20-1 to TRBJ1-6, with 8 bases fitting TRBD1. Unmatched junction bases numbered 4, after V lost 3 bases and J lost 6 bases. Germline CDR1 reads DFQATT; CDR2 reads SNEGSKA (reference sequence). CDR3 length: 14 amino acids. CDR3 loop: CSASPDRGNSPLHF. The CDR3 region has the DNA TGCAGTGCTAGTCCCGACAGGGGTAATTCACCCCTCCACTTT.

The V call is TRBV12-3 or TRBV12-4, the J call TRBJ2-5; perhaps TRBD2 as D (5 bases). The V end was cut by 8 bases, the J end by 7 bases, with 17 bases between. This CDR3 has 13 amino acids. CDR3 coding DNA: TGTGCCAGCCTTAGCGACCAGTGGGGGACCCAGTACTTC. As protein: CASLSDQWGTQYF.

The count of this clone is one. The rearrangement links TRBV5-1 to TRBJ2-2; D not certain. The CDR3 contains 15 residues. From germline, CDR1 is SGHRS and CDR2 YFSETQ. V lost 2 bases and J lost 2, with 10 bases in between. The DNA of the CDR3 is TGCGCCAGCAGCTTTGATGGCAGAAACACCGGGGAGCTGTTTTTT. It specifies CASSFDGRNTGELFF.

This sequence joins TRBV5-4 and TRBJ2-3; a weak D match, TRBD1 (5 bases). Germline lookup yields CDR1 SGHNT and CDR2 YYREEE (reference sequence). The V gene lost 1 base and the J gene lost 4 bases, with 7 bases spanning the gap. This CDR3 is built from 13 residues. Written as DNA, the CDR3 is TGTGCCAGCAGCTTGCAGGGTCCAGATACGCAGTATTTT. It translates to CASSLQGPDTQYF.

The chain joins TRBV6-5 to TRBJ2-1; 13 bases agree with TRBD2. Unmatched junction bases numbered 6, after V lost 6 bases and J lost 7 bases. Germline V gene lookup returns CDR1 MNHEY and CDR2 SVGAGI. The CDR3 loop spans 15 amino acids. The CDR3 here is CASRSTSGRINEQFF. CDR3 bases: TGTGCCAGCAGATCGACTAGCGGGAGGATAAATGAGCAGTTCTTC.

J is TRBJ1-1 and V is TRBV27; weak D call: TRBD1 (5 bases). Germline CDR1 is MNHEY and CDR2 is SMNVEV (reference sequence). V gave up 4 bases and J gave up 1 base, with 13 bases separating them. This CDR3 is 15 amino acids long. The CDR3 coding sequence is TGTGCCAGCAGTTCAAGGGGCCACCAGAACACTGAAGCTTTCTTT. Residues: CASSSRGHQNTEAFF.

This chain joins TRBV4-3 and TRBJ2-5; TRBD2 matches 7 bases. The J segment lost 1 base and the V segment lost 0 bases, leaving 8 bases of the junction unmatched. The germline gives CDR1 LGHNA, CDR2 YSLEER. CDR3 length: 17 amino acids. The CDR3 region has the DNA TGCGCCAGCAGCCAAGAAGCGCAAGCGGGGATCCAAGAGACCCAGTACTTC. This gives the protein CASSQEAQAGIQETQYF.

As DNA, the CDR3 is TGTGCCAGCAGTTTATCGGTTGGAGCCGGGGAGGCTAATGAAAAACTGTTTTTT. Protein sequence: CASSLSVGAGEANEKLFF. The rearrangement uses TRBV27 and TRBJ1-4; D is ambiguous. CDR3 length: 18 residues. Trimming pared 0 bases from V and 3 bases from J, leaving 17 bases between. Per the germline V gene, CDR1 is MNHEY and CDR2 is SMNVEV (reference sequence).

The J gene is TRBJ2-5, the V gene TRBV6-5; possible D gene TRBD1, 6 bases. Germline loops: CDR1 MNHEY, CDR2 SVGAGI. With 5 bases removed from V and 5 bases from J, the gap between germline ends came to 15 bases. The CDR3 runs 14 residues. The CDR3 bases are TGTGCCAGCAGTCCGGACAGCCTGAGCGAGACCCAGTACTTC. Translating it yields CASSPDSLSETQYF.

The rearrangement joins TRBV28 to TRBJ1-2, with 7 bases matching TRBD1. The CDR3 totals 14 residues. Germline trimming cut 5 bases from V and 3 bases from J; bases unmatched to any gene: 6. In germline, CDR1 is MDHEN, CDR2 SYDVKM. The CDR3 loop is CASSTQQGYYGYTF. The CDR3 nucleotides are TGTGCCAGCAGTACCCAACAGGGGTACTATGGCTACACCTTC.

Written as DNA, the CDR3 is TGTGCCAGCAGCTTAGTACGCGGGGGGGCGGATACGCAGTATTTT. This encodes CASSLVRGGADTQYF. The chain carries TRBV7-2 and TRBJ2-3; TRBD2 matches 9 bases. CDR1 and CDR2 from the germline V gene are SGHTA and FQGNSA. CDR3 size: 15 residues. After removal of 1 base from V and 6 bases from J, the junction contained 5 bases not matched to a gene.

The genes are TRBV10-3 and TRBJ1-2; no clear D. The germline V and J ends were trimmed by 5 bases and 0 bases, with 10 bases remaining between them. This CDR3 has 14 residues. The germline gives CDR1 ENHRY, CDR2 SYGVKD. This CDR3 reads CAISSPPANYGYTF. Here the CDR3 DNA reads TGTGCCATCAGTAGCCCACCCGCTAACTATGGCTACACCTTC.

This clone appeared a few times. This chain connects TRBV5-6 to TRBJ1-6, with a possible D match to TRBD1 (6 bases). V lost 2 bases, J lost 8 bases, and 14 bases lay in between. Germline lookup yields CDR1 SGHDT and CDR2 YYEEEE. This CDR3 region has 15 residues. In nucleotides, the CDR3 is TGTGCCAGCAGCTTTTTAGACAGGTTCGATTCACCCCTCCACTTT. Residues: CASSFLDRFDSPLHF.

This clone was found a few times. This chain connects TRBV6-6 to TRBJ2-7, with 7 bases identical to TRBD1. The V and J ends lost 6 bases and 2 bases, in that order; junction bases with no gene match: 1. Per the germline V gene, CDR1 is MNHNY and CDR2 is SVGAGI (reference sequence). The CDR3 length is 12 residues. The CDR3 region is CASRTGTYEQYF. The CDR3 bases are TGTGCCAGCAGGACAGGGACCTACGAGCAGTACTTC.

The chain employs TRBV11-2 and TRBJ2-2; 7 bases line up with TRBD1. CDR1 is SGHAT and CDR2 is FQNNGV in the germline V gene. V trimming: 8 bases; J trimming: 7 bases; junction bases outside the gene matches: 7. The CDR3 is 13 amino acids. Here the CDR3 reads CASATGTGGELFF. CDR3 nucleotide sequence: TGTGCCAGCGCGACAGGGACGGGCGGGGAGCTGTTTTTT.

This chain joins TRBV27 and TRBJ2-7; no clear D gene. The CDR3 has 14 residues. Trimming removed 2 bases from V and 2 bases from J, with 10 bases in between. Germline loops: CDR1 MNHEY, CDR2 SMNVEV (reference sequence). This chain's CDR3 is CASSLSAKTYEQYF. As DNA, the CDR3 is TGTGCCAGCAGTTTAAGCGCAAAAACCTACGAGCAGTACTTC.

This chain links TRBV10-1 with TRBJ2-3, with D possibly TRBD1 on 6 matching bases. CDR3 length equals 13 residues. The germline V and J ends were trimmed by 0 bases and 11 bases, with 12 bases remaining between them. The germline V gene encodes CDR1 WNHNN and CDR2 SYGVQD (reference sequence). CDR3: CASSESAWTEQYF. The DNA of the CDR3 is TGCGCCAGCAGTGAGTCCGCATGGACAGAGCAGTATTTT.

The V call is TRBV7-2, the J call TRBJ1-2; D possibly corresponds to TRBD1 (6 bases). Germline CDR1 is SGHTA and CDR2 is FQGNSA. Trimming cost V 5 bases and J 7 bases, with 14 bases left between them. There are 13 residues in the CDR3. The CDR3 loop reads CASSPTRGFGYTF. In nucleotides, the CDR3 is TGTGCCAGCAGCCCAACGAGGGGGTTTGGCTACACCTTC. Combining the CDR3 with reference TRBV7-2 and TRBJ1-2 gives the whole variable domain GAGVSQSPSNKVTEKGKDVELRCDPISGHTALYWYRQSLGQGLEFLIYFQGNSAPDKSGLPSDRFSAERTGGSVSTLTIQRTQQEDSAVYLCASSPTRGFGYTFGSGTRLTVV.

About this clone itself: The sample has other DNA sequences that encode this CDR3 too. This chain connects TRBV7-3 to TRBJ2-1; 8 nucleotides align to TRBD2. There are 14 residues in the CDR3. From germline, CDR1 is SGHTA and CDR2 FQGTGA. V dropped 4 bases and J dropped 2; count of bases not matched to a gene: 1. As DNA, the CDR3 is TGTGCCAGCAGCTCGGGACTAGCCTACAATGAGCAGTTCTTC. It specifies CASSSGLAYNEQFF.

The chain recombines TRBV19 with TRBJ1-2, with 10 positions matching TRBD1. CDR1 and CDR2 from the germline V gene are LNHDA and SQIVND (reference sequence). V lost 6 bases and J lost 3; bases outside the gene matches: 7. This CDR3 has 15 amino acids. Written as DNA, the CDR3 is TGTGCCAGTAGCACCCGGGACAGGGGATACTATGGCTACACCTTC. Protein product: CASSTRDRGYYGYTF.